This T cell receptor beta chain was sequenced for a study of beta chain features in type 1 diabetes (dated by TCRdb to 2017 to 2018). Study-level background: Mean age, gender distribution, total cell number and subset yield were not different between patients and healthy donors. In the study, TCRB repertoires of sorted circulating CD4+ T cell subsets from recently diagnosed type 1 diabetes patients were compared with those of matched healthy donors. Across all samples, around 99 million sorted cells were examined, and cell number per subset correlated strongly with RNA yield. Whereas all 28 donors provided naive and central memory subsets, regulatory and stem cell-like memory subsets were isolated from just 8 patients and roughly eight healthy donors. Study-level results and caveats: Because the HLA sub-analyses included only small numbers of individuals, any influence of HLA type on TCRB rearrangement was left unresolved. Fewer insertions and more nucleotide deletions at VDJ recombination sites were observed in patients with type 1 diabetes, implying thymic rearrangement abnormalities. Because cDNA rather than genomic DNA was sequenced, highly expressing activated cells could have been over-represented, although no difference in activation and CD3 levels was found between groups. In all four CD4+ subsets, TCRB CDR3 length was moderately but significantly shorter in type 1 diabetes patients. Naive, central memory and regulatory TCRB repertoires appeared more similar among patients than among healthy donors. PCR might favor shorter templates, but patient and control samples were amplified and corrected together, so any skew would affect both groups equally.

Each donor gave one peripheral blood draw, roughly 0.11 L on average, collected into heparinised tubes. A BD FACSAria II was used to sort naive, central memory, regulatory and stem cell-like memory CD4+ T cells with a panel that included CD45RO, CCR7, CD25, CD127, CD95 and CD27. A purity above 95% was achieved for all sorted populations. PBMCs were isolated immediately by Lymphoprep density gradient centrifugation and stained directly without culture. So that batch effects would be minimized, each experiment stained and sorted samples in pairs, pairing one healthy donor with one patient. In regard to this clone: No cognate antigen has been identified for it. Nothing much larger sits one base from this clone, and base qualities are not available.

All of the isolated RNA was reverse transcribed with the High Capacity cDNA Reverse Transcription Kit, so expressed TCRB transcripts were sequenced. Stem cell-like memory T cell samples underwent survey-depth immunoSEQ sequencing, averaging about 1 million total reads per sample. After sorted cells were lysed in RLT buffer, RNA was extracted with DNase-treated RNeasy Micro or Mini kits, with the choice depending on cell number. To prevent cross-contamination, each cell subset was processed individually, whereas patient and healthy donor samples were processed jointly. Using the immunoSEQ multiplex PCR, TCRB sequences were amplified from cDNA into 87-bp fragments spanning the CDR3 region. Sequencing of the amplicons was done on the Illumina HiSeq platform. Turning to the authors' computational methods: PCR bias was corrected computationally using synthetic template baselines, and reads within Hamming distance 2 were collapsed, with unmergeable singletons discarded. Reads were aligned to IMGT to assign V, D and J genes, CDR3 length, and insertions or deletions at six rearrangement sites. Within each subset, clonotype counts were normalized to the number of sorted cells before true diversity and Gini coefficients were calculated with the tcR R package. The overlap coefficient, calculated on TCRB nucleotide sequences, was used to measure repertoire sharing. TCRdb stores this immuneACCESS table with in-frame sequences only. Part of the clones is absent; in the studies checked, under half of the shortfall reflects unresolved V genes, and no reason is known for the rest. V and J calls and clone size follow that table, whereas D and trimming were derived from the DNA. Within this sample are about 40,000 clones, with roughly 50% of them counted one time only. The ten largest clones take up around 0.25% of the sample.

CDR1 SGHTA and CDR2 FQGNSA were looked up in the germline V gene. Reading from cysteine to phenylalanine, the CDR3 counts 14 amino acids. CDR3 DNA only is kept here, 42 bases in frame from base 1. Compared with germline, V lacks 2 bases and J lacks 9 bases; bases without a gene match: 8. This sequence originates from a woman in her thirties in good health. The sequenced sample was stem cell memory CD4+ T cells from blood. The intended sense of this specimen's cell subset or site label: stem cell-like memory CD4+ T cells. The receptor chain draws on TRBV7-2 and TRBJ2-7, and 9 bases in between align with TRBD1. The CDR3 protein sequence reads: CASSLWDREGGQYF. The bases read TGTGCCAGCAGCTTATGGGACAGGGAAGGAGGGCAGTACTTC.